Described below is a single TCR beta chain sequence and its context. The target antigen is unknown. This specimen comes from a study of human T cells and chemical hapten exposure. TCRdb recomputed calls from the RACE reads with MiXCR, one row per CDR3 protein. Among 65,000 or so distinct CDR3 sequences listed, roughly 6.6% were seen once. There are 11 residues in the CDR3. Germline V gene data show CDR1 as DFQATT and CDR2 as SNEGSKA (reference sequence). V was trimmed by 3 bases and J by 5 bases, leaving 7 bases between them. The study, taken as a whole, reports: No shift was seen in TCRs above 1 in 1000 frequency with DPC sensitization.

Time point meaning: healthy volunteer bleed at 6 weeks. Extraction yielded total RNA from whole blood (unfractionated). The specimen sequenced was whole blood. The J gene is TRBJ1-1, the V gene TRBV20-1; D is possibly TRBD1 (5 bases). This sequence originates from a female donor in good health. Some clones in this sample may be carry-over from other donors' samples. The chain's CDR3 is CSASRETEAFF. The CDR3 nucleotides are TGCAGTGCTAGCAGGGAGACTGAAGCTTTCTTT.